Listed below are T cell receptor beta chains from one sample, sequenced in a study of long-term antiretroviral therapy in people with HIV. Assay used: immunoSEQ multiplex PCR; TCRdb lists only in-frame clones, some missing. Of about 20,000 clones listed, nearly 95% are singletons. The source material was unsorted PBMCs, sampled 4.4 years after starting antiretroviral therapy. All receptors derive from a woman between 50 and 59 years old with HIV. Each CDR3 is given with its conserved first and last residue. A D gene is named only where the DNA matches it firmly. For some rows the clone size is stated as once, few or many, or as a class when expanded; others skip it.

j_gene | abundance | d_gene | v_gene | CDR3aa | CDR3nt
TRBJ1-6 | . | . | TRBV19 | CASSSIDGDSPLHF | TGTGCCAGTAGTAGTATCGACGGGGATTCACCCCTCCACTTT
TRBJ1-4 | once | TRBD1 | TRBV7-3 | CASSSGQGANEKLFF | TGTGCCAGCAGCTCCGGACAGGGGGCTAATGAAAAACTGTTTTTT
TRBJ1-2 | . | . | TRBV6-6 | CASSPSGSKYGYTF | TGTGCCAGCAGTCCGTCCGGGTCGAAGTATGGCTACACCTTC
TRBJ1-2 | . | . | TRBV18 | CASSPLASLSNYGYTF | TGTGCCAGCTCACCACTAGCCTCACTATCTAACTATGGCTACACCTTC
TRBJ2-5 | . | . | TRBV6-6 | CASSYGGWGQETQYF | TGTGCCAGCAGTTACGGGGGATGGGGTCAAGAGACCCAGTACTTC
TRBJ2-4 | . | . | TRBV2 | CASSDTPAAKKNIQYF | TGTGCCAGCAGTGATACACCAGCTGCCAAAAAAAACATTCAGTACTTC
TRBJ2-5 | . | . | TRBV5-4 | CASSSGGTSETQYF | TGTGCCAGCAGTTCAGGGGGGACATCTGAGACCCAGTACTTC
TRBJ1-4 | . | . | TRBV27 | CASRRTGPGRGLVRDEKLFF | TGTGCCAGCAGACGGACGGGGCCGGGCAGGGGCTTGGTAAGGGATGAAAAACTGTTTTTT
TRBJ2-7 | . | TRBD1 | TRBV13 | CASSLGDRGRISYEQYF | TGTGCCAGCAGCTTAGGGGACAGGGGCCGCATTTCCTACGAGCAGTACTTC
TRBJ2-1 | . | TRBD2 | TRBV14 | CASSQGLAGAYNEQFF | TGTGCCAGCAGCCAAGGCCTAGCGGGGGCCTACAATGAGCAGTTCTTC
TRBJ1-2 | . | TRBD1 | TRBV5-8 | CASSLGQGDNYGYTF | TGTGCCAGCAGCCTGGGACAGGGGGATAACTATGGCTACACCTTC
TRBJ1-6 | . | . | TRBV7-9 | CASSPDRQNSPLHF | TGTGCCAGCAGCCCCGACAGACAGAATTCACCCCTCCACTTT
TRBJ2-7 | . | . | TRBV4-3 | CASSQERPIRDFSYEQYF | TGCGCCAGCAGCCAAGAACGTCCAATCCGGGACTTCTCCTACGAGCAGTACTTC
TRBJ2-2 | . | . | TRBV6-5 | CASSPGYGNTGELFF | TGTGCCAGCAGCCCAGGGTATGGGAACACCGGGGAGCTGTTTTTT
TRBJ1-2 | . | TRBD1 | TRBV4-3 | CASSPGTGNYGYTF | TGCGCCAGCAGCCCGGGGACAGGGAACTATGGCTACACCTTC
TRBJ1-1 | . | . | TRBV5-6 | CASSLGPEAFF | TGTGCCAGCAGCTTGGGTCCTGAGGCTTTCTTT
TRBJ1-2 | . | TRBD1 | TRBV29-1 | CSVTARQGSNYGYTF | TGCAGCGTAACAGCCCGACAGGGCTCTAACTATGGCTACACCTTC
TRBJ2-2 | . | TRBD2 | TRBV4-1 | CASSQPGLAGGRAGELFF | TGCGCCAGCAGCCAGCCCGGACTAGCGGGGGGTCGCGCCGGGGAGCTGTTTTTT
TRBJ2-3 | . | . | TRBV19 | CASSPTRGAGGTDTQYF | TGTGCCAGTAGTCCCACCCGCGGGGCAGGTGGCACAGATACGCAGTATTTT
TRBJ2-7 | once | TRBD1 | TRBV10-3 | CAISGSGQAISLGYEQYF | TGTGCCATCAGTGGGTCGGGACAGGCCATCTCTTTAGGCTACGAGCAGTACTTC
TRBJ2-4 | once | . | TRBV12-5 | CASGLDRQRSKNIQYF | TGTGCTAGTGGTTTGGATCGGCAGCGCTCCAAAAACATTCAGTACTTC
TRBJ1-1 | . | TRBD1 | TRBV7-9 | CASSSFLDRGRITEAFF | TGTGCCAGCAGCTCCTTCCTGGACAGGGGAAGGATCACTGAAGCTTTCTTT
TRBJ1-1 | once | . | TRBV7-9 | CASTAAGNEAFF | TGTGCCAGCACCGCGGCAGGGAATGAAGCTTTCTTT
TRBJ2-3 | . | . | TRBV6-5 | CASSYFPTDTQYF | TGTGCCAGCAGTTACTTCCCCACAGATACGCAGTATTTT
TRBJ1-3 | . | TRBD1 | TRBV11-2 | CASSLSGGGNTIYF | TGTGCCAGCAGCTTATCAGGGGGCGGAAACACCATATATTTT
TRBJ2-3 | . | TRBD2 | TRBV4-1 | CATSAGELDTQYF | TGCGCCACGTCAGCGGGGGAGTTGGATACGCAGTATTTT
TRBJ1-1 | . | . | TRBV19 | CASSMGRDTEAFF | TGTGCCAGTAGTATGGGAAGGGATACTGAAGCTTTCTTT
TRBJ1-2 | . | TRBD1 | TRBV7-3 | CASSPGTEYGYTF | TGTGCCAGCAGCCCCGGGACAGAATATGGCTACACCTTC
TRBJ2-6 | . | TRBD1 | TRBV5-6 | CASSLTGAGANVLTF | TGTGCCAGCAGCCTTACAGGGGCCGGGGCCAACGTCCTGACTTTC
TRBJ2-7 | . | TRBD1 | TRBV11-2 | CASSSGQGFFYEQYF | TGTGCCAGCAGCTCGGGACAGGGCTTTTTCTACGAGCAGTACTTC
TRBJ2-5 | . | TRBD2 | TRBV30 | CAWRAGGANIPETQYF | TGTGCCTGGAGGGCCGGGGGGGCAAATATACCGGAGACCCAGTACTTC
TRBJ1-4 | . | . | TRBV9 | CASSVAPPTEKLFF | TGTGCCAGCAGCGTAGCCCCCCCGACAGAAAAACTGTTTTTT
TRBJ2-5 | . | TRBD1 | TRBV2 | CASSDQGAETQYF | TGTGCCAGCAGTGATCAGGGGGCCGAGACCCAGTACTTC
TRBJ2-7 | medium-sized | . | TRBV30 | CAWSGERAEQYF | TGTGCCTGGAGCGGCGAACGGGCCGAGCAGTACTTC
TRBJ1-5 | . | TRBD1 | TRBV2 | CASRGQGFIQPQHF | TGTGCCAGCAGGGGACAGGGGTTCATCCAGCCCCAGCATTTT
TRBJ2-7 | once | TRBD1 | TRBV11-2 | CASSSTGSKYEQYF | TGTGCCAGCAGCTCGACAGGGAGCAAGTACGAGCAGTACTTC
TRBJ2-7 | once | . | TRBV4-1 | CASSQGKGNEQYF | TGCGCCAGCAGCCAAGGCAAAGGGAACGAGCAGTACTTC
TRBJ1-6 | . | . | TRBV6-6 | CASSYSGNSPLHF | TGTGCCAGCAGTTATTCGGGGAATTCACCCCTCCACTTT
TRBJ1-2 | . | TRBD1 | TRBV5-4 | CASSSPTGGGYGYTF | TGTGCCAGCAGCTCTCCTACAGGGGGTGGCTATGGCTACACCTTC
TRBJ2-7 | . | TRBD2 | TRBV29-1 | CSVDGGSYEQYF | TGCAGCGTTGACGGGGGGTCCTACGAGCAGTACTTC
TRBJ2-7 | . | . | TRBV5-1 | CASSLTTGAYEQYF | TGCGCCAGCAGCCTTACGACAGGTGCCTACGAGCAGTACTTC
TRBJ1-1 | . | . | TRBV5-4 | CASSLRGLNTEAFF | TGTGCCAGCAGCTTGAGGGGGTTGAACACTGAAGCTTTCTTT
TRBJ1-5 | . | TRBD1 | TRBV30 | CAWSVGTVAQPQHF | TGTGCCTGGAGTGTAGGGACAGTGGCTCAGCCCCAGCATTTT
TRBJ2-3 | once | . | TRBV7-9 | CASSFSQSTDTQYF | TGTGCCAGCAGCTTTTCACAGAGCACAGATACGCAGTATTTT
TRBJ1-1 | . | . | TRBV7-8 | CAPPAMNTEAFF | TGTGCGCCCCCGGCCATGAACACTGAAGCTTTCTTT
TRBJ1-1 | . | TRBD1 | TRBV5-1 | CASSLAVIQGAHTEAFF | TGCGCCAGCAGCTTGGCCGTTATACAGGGGGCGCACACTGAAGCTTTCTTT
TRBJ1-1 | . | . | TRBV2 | CASSESHNTEAFF | TGTGCCAGCAGTGAATCGCATAACACTGAAGCTTTCTTT